The 30 T cell receptor beta chains below all came from one sample that was sequenced in a study of shared clonotypes between healthy human individuals. Measured with immunoSEQ multiplex PCR; TCRdb has only the in-frame clones, and not every one. The table records about 2.5 million clones, around 93% of them present only once. Sample: naive CD4+ T cells from PBMCs. Subset here: CD45RA+ positively selected. The source of these receptors is a man aged 18 to 29 in good health. Some clones in this sample may be carry-over from other donors' samples.

Only one count was recorded for this clone. Here the CDR3 DNA reads TGTGCCAGCAGAGCCGACAGGGGGTCCTACAATGAGCAGTTCTTC. Amino acids: CASRADRGSYNEQFF. The J gene is TRBJ2-1, the V gene TRBV7-8; 9 nucleotides match TRBD1. This CDR3 has 15 amino acids. Germline trimming cut 6 bases from V and 1 base from J; bases unmatched to any gene: 4. Germline V gene lookup returns CDR1 SGHVS and CDR2 FQNEAQ.

This clone was detected once. The chain is built from TRBV19 and TRBJ1-4; the D gene is possibly TRBD1 (5 bases). V dropped 3 bases and J dropped 4 bases, with 9 bases sitting between them. This CDR3 region has 14 residues. Germline V CDR1 and CDR2: LNHDA, SQIVND (reference sequence). The CDR3 sequence: CASSMGRLNEKLFF. The CDR3 DNA reads TGTGCCAGTAGTATGGGGCGTCTTAATGAAAAACTGTTTTTT.

This clone was observed a few times. The chain is built from TRBV9 and TRBJ2-2; no firm D call. CDR3 length: 13 residues. The germline CDR1 and CDR2 sequences are SGDLS and YYNGEE. Trimming removed 4 bases at V and 4 bases at J, with 8 bases between. The CDR3 protein is CASSQLLTGELFF. CDR3 DNA sequence: TGTGCCAGCAGCCAATTACTCACCGGGGAGCTGTTTTTT.

The chain joins TRBV5-8 to TRBJ1-3; unclear D gene. The germline V gene encodes CDR1 SGHTS and CDR2 YDEGEE. This CDR3 region has 16 residues. The V gene lost 0 bases and the J gene lost 0 bases, with 10 bases spanning the gap. The CDR3 loop is CASSLGRQHSGNTIYF. The CDR3 DNA is TGTGCCAGCAGCTTGGGTCGGCAACACTCTGGAAACACCATATATTTT.

This chain links TRBV19 with TRBJ1-1; a possible D gene is TRBD1 (5 bases). V shed 6 bases and J shed 4 bases, with 15 bases lying between them. In germline, CDR1 is LNHDA, CDR2 SQIVND (reference sequence). The length of the CDR3 is 14 residues. In DNA, the CDR3 is TGTGCCAGTAGCCCCGGGGGGGTGGGCACTGAAGCTTTCTTT. Translation: CASSPGGVGTEAFF.

The V and J genes are TRBV6-1 and TRBJ1-1, with D uncertain. Germline V gives CDR1 MNHNS, CDR2 SASEGT. V lost 8 bases and J lost 4, with 11 bases in between. CDR3 length: 12 residues. In DNA form, the CDR3 reads TGTGCCAGCGCGCAGTGGGGCACTGAAGCTTTCTTT. Amino acids: CASAQWGTEAFF.

This chain links TRBV6-6 with TRBJ2-7; D is ambiguous. Trimming pared 2 bases from V and 0 bases from J, leaving 5 bases between. CDR3 length: 13 residues. From germline, CDR1 is MNHNY and CDR2 SVGAGI (reference sequence). The CDR3 spells CASSYDVSYEQYF. Here the CDR3 DNA reads TGTGCCAGCAGTTACGACGTCTCCTACGAGCAGTACTTC.

The chain joins TRBV11-3 to TRBJ1-3; D unclear. V was trimmed by 3 bases and J by 8 bases, leaving 11 bases between them. Germline V gene data show CDR1 as SGHNT and CDR2 as YENEEA. This CDR3 is built from 13 residues. CDR3 DNA sequence: TGTGCCAGCAGCTTGTCAAGCGTGGACACCATATATTTT. The encoded protein is CASSLSSVDTIYF.

This rearrangement joins TRBV30 to TRBJ2-7; D is perhaps TRBD1 (5 bases). Germline V gene lookup returns CDR1 GTSNPN and CDR2 SVGIG (reference sequence). The CDR3 has 13 amino acids. V was shortened by 0 bases and J by 7 bases, with 13 bases between the two germline ends. For the CDR3, the DNA is TGTGCCTGGAGTGTGGTGGGGCCGCGGGAGCAGTACTTC. It codes for CAWSVVGPREQYF.

In this sample, this clone turned up once. V gene TRBV5-4 combines with J gene TRBJ2-7; 15 positions agree with TRBD2. V was pared by 4 bases and J by 6 bases, with 11 bases of the junction left unmatched. The CDR3 is 17 residues long. Germline lookup yields CDR1 SGHNT and CDR2 YYREEE (reference sequence). CDR3 nucleotide sequence: TGTGCCAGCAGCCCTCCCGGGACTAGCGGGAGGAGCCGCGAGCAGTACTTC. The encoded protein is CASSPPGTSGRSREQYF. Looking up the rest from reference TRBV5-4 and TRBJ2-7 gives the full variable domain: ETGVTQSPTHLIKTRGQQVTLRCSSQSGHNTVSWYQQALGQGPQFIFQYYREEENGRGNFPPRFSGLQFPNYSSELNVNALELDDSALYLCASSPPGTSGRSREQYFGPGTRLTVT.

This CDR3 is CASSLFFSTSGTTSTDTQYF. CDR3 DNA: TGTGCCAGCAGTTTGTTTTTTTCGACTAGCGGAACCACTAGCACAGATACGCAGTATTTT. V usage is TRBV27 and J usage is TRBJ2-3; TRBD2 agrees at 9 bases. The CDR3 is 20 residues long. The J segment lost 0 bases and the V segment lost 3 bases, leaving 16 bases of the junction unmatched. Germline CDR1 is MNHEY and CDR2 is SMNVEV (reference sequence).

The chain is built from TRBV30 and TRBJ1-2; no clear D. Trimming stripped 0 bases from V and 4 bases from J, with 9 bases between. The germline V gene encodes CDR1 GTSNPN and CDR2 SVGIG (reference sequence). This CDR3 comprises 13 residues. In nucleotides, the CDR3 is TGTGCCTGGAGTGTAGAGAGGATCTATGGCTACACCTTC. It encodes CAWSVERIYGYTF.

As to this clone: The sample has other DNA sequences that encode this CDR3 too. This chain uses TRBV5-1 with TRBJ2-2; no reliable D call. Germline V gene data show CDR1 as SGHRS and CDR2 as YFSETQ. V lost 0 bases and J 0 bases, leaving 3 bases between the germline ends. This CDR3 contains 14 residues. Here the CDR3 reads CASSLDSNTGELFF. CDR3 coding DNA: TGCGCCAGCAGCTTGGACTCGAACACCGGGGAGCTGTTTTTT.

This chain connects TRBV7-2 to TRBJ1-1; TRBD1 matches at 9 bases. Germline V lookup: CDR1 SGHTA, CDR2 FQGNSA. This CDR3 spans 16 amino acids. The V and J ends lost 5 bases and 1 base, in that order; junction bases with no gene match: 8. For the CDR3, the DNA is TGTGCCAGCAGCCCACAGACAGGGGGGACGAACACTGAAGCTTTCTTT. This sequence encodes CASSPQTGGTNTEAFF. Drawing the rest from reference TRBV7-2 and TRBJ1-1, the complete variable domain is GAGVSQSPSNKVTEKGKDVELRCDPISGHTALYWYRQSLGQGLEFLIYFQGNSAPDKSGLPSDRFSAERTGGSVSTLTIQRTQQEDSAVYLCASSPQTGGTNTEAFFGQGTRLTVV.

This chain connects TRBV28 to TRBJ1-2, with unresolved D. The V gene lost 5 bases and the J gene lost 0 bases, with 13 bases spanning the gap. The V gene's germline CDR1 is MDHEN and CDR2 SYDVKM. The CDR3 length is 15 residues. This chain's CDR3 is CASSQISLANYGYTF. The CDR3 DNA is TGTGCCAGCAGTCAAATCTCCTTGGCTAACTATGGCTACACCTTC.

The genes are TRBV2 and TRBJ1-4; D is ambiguous. Deletions cut 6 bases from V and 5 bases from J, with 7 bases between. Per germline, CDR1 SNHLY and CDR2 FYNNEI. This CDR3 comprises 12 residues. The CDR3 is CASRPGNEKLFF. CDR3 bases: TGTGCCAGCAGGCCGGGAAATGAAAAACTGTTTTTT.

A word on this clone: Other DNA sequences in this sample translate to the same CDR3. This sequence joins TRBV7-2 and TRBJ2-3; 8 bases fit TRBD2. Germline V lookup: CDR1 SGHTA, CDR2 FQGNSA. V lost 1 base and J lost 2; bases outside the gene matches: 2. The length of the CDR3 is 15 residues. The CDR3 loop is CASSLDGRATDTQYF. CDR3 bases: TGTGCCAGCAGCTTAGACGGGAGGGCCACAGATACGCAGTATTTT.

In nucleotides, the CDR3 is TGTGCCAGCTCTAGCGGGATGACCAACAATGAGCAGTTCTTC. This gives the protein CASSSGMTNNEQFF. The rearrangement joins TRBV2 to TRBJ2-1; 9 bases match TRBD2. V gave up 8 bases and J gave up 5 bases; unmatched junction bases: 7. Per the germline V gene, CDR1 is SNHLY and CDR2 is FYNNEI. This CDR3 has 14 residues.

V usage is TRBV5-4 and J usage is TRBJ2-1, with no clear D. The CDR3 has 12 residues. The germline V gene has CDR1 SGHNT and CDR2 YYREEE (reference sequence). The V end was cut by 1 base, the J end by 7 bases, with 6 bases between. DNA of the CDR3: TGTGCCAGCAGCTTGTGGGGTAATGAGCAGTTCTTC. This gives the protein CASSLWGNEQFF.

This clone was seen once. The chain carries TRBV6-6 and TRBJ1-5; unclear D gene. The CDR3 is 16 residues long. Trimming took off 0 bases at V and 6 bases at J, with 15 bases between the two ends. Germline CDR1 MNHNY, CDR2 SVGAGI (reference sequence). The CDR3 loop reads CASSYSTGRGSQPQHF. DNA of the CDR3: TGTGCCAGCAGTTACTCGACCGGGAGAGGCAGTCAGCCCCAGCATTTT.

This chain links TRBV2 with TRBJ1-2; D gene ambiguous. This CDR3 region has 12 residues. Trimming cost V 3 bases and J 7 bases, with 9 bases left between them. Germline CDR1 and CDR2: SNHLY and FYNNEI. CDR3 coding DNA: TGTGCCAGCAGTGATCCAGGAGCTGGCTACACCTTC. This encodes CASSDPGAGYTF.

V and J are TRBV5-1 and TRBJ2-5, with a possible D match to TRBD1 (6 bases). CDR1 and CDR2 (germline): SGHRS, YFSETQ. Trimming pared 4 bases from V and 5 bases from J, leaving 27 bases between. The CDR3 extends over 18 amino acids. CDR3 bases: TGCGCCAGCAGCCGGGTGTCTGAAATGAACAGGGCCGGGGAGACCCAGTACTTC. It codes for CASSRVSEMNRAGETQYF. Full variable domain (rest looked up from reference TRBV5-1 and TRBJ2-5): KAGVTQTPRYLIKTRGQQVTLSCSPISGHRSVSWYQQTPGQGLQFLFEYFSETQRNKGNFPGRFSGRQFSNSRSEMNVSTLELGDSALYLCASSRVSEMNRAGETQYFGPGTRLLVL.

The chain links TRBV4-1 to TRBJ1-4; TRBD1 matches 8 bases. V shed 0 bases, J shed 0 bases, and the junction held 9 bases outside the gene matches. The CDR3 contains 19 residues. The V gene's germline CDR1 is MGHRA and CDR2 YSYEKL. The CDR3 protein is CASSQDWWTGSSTNEKLFF. CDR3 DNA sequence: TGCGCCAGCAGCCAAGATTGGTGGACAGGGAGTTCAACTAATGAAAAACTGTTTTTT.

The chain combines TRBV29-1 with TRBJ2-1; D uncertain. The CDR3 contains 15 residues. Per the germline V gene, CDR1 is SQVTM and CDR2 is ANQGSEA. The ends were cut back, 3 bases at V and 2 bases at J, with 14 bases in the middle. CDR3 DNA sequence: TGCAGCGTTGATACGTCCGCTTCTACCTACAATGAGCAGTTCTTC. Encoded protein: CSVDTSASTYNEQFF.

This sequence joins TRBV27 and TRBJ2-3; unclear D gene. CDR3 size: 15 residues. Germline V lookup: CDR1 MNHEY, CDR2 SMNVEV (reference sequence). Deletions cut 2 bases from V and 0 bases from J, with 9 bases between. The CDR3 sequence is CASSLIRASTDTQYF. The CDR3 nucleotides are TGTGCCAGCAGTTTAATTCGCGCTAGCACAGATACGCAGTATTTT.

This chain links TRBV28 with TRBJ1-2; TRBD1 is a possible D gene (5 bases). CDR3 length: 12 amino acids. Trimming stripped 6 bases from V and 10 bases from J, with 15 bases between. Germline CDR1 MDHEN, CDR2 SYDVKM. The CDR3: CASRPQQGFYTF. Here the CDR3 DNA reads TGTGCCAGCAGACCCCAGCAGGGTTTCTACACCTTC.

The chain carries TRBV5-1 and TRBJ1-2, with D unresolved. CDR1 SGHRS and CDR2 YFSETQ come from the germline V gene. The CDR3 is 14 amino acids. The V and J ends lost 1 base and 8 bases respectively, with 15 bases between them. Written as DNA, the CDR3 is TGCGCCAGCAGCTTGCCGGGTCTTTTGCGGGGCTACACCTTC. Amino acids: CASSLPGLLRGYTF.

Note on this clone: In the same sample, other DNA sequences code for this CDR3. The V and J genes are TRBV19 and TRBJ2-3; 10 bases match TRBD2. This CDR3 has 15 residues. Germline lookup yields CDR1 LNHDA and CDR2 SQIVND (reference sequence). After removal of 2 bases from V and 3 bases from J, the junction contained 2 bases not matched to a gene. The CDR3 nucleotides read TGTGCCAGTAGTATACTAGCGGGAGTGACAGATACGCAGTATTTT. Protein sequence: CASSILAGVTDTQYF.

This sequence joins TRBV5-4 and TRBJ2-7, with D perhaps given as TRBD1 or TRBD2 (6 bases each). CDR3 length: 16 amino acids. V was clipped by 0 bases and J by 6 bases, with 19 bases between them. The V gene's germline CDR1 is SGHNT and CDR2 YYREEE (reference sequence). The CDR3 region is CASSLALGGIGGEQYF. DNA for the CDR3: TGTGCCAGCAGCTTGGCCTTAGGGGGGATAGGGGGCGAGCAGTACTTC.

This chain connects TRBV14 to TRBJ1-1; D gene uncertain. Trimming took off 4 bases at V and 11 bases at J, with 17 bases between the two ends. The CDR3 covers 13 residues. Germline CDR1 is SGHDN and CDR2 is FVKESK. As DNA, the CDR3 is TGTGCCAGCAGCCCTTTTTGGCGAACCGAGGCTTTCTTT. This gives the protein CASSPFWRTEAFF.